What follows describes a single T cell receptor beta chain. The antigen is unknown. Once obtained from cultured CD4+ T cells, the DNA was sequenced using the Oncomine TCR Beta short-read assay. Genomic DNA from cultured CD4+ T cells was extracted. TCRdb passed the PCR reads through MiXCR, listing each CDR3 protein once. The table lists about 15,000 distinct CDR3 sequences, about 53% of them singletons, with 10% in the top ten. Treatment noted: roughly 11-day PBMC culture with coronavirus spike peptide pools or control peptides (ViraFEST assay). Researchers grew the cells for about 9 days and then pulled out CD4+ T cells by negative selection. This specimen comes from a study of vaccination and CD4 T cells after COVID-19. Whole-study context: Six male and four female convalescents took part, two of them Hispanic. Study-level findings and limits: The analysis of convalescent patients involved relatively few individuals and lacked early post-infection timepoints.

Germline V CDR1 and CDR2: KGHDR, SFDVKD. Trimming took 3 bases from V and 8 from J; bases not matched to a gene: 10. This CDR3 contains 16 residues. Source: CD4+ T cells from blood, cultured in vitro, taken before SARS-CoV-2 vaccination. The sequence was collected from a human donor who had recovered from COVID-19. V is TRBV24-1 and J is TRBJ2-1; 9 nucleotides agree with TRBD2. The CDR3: CATSDPGTSRSDEQFF. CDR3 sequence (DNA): TGTGCCACCAGTGATCCCGGGACTAGCCGGTCCGATGAGCAGTTCTTC.